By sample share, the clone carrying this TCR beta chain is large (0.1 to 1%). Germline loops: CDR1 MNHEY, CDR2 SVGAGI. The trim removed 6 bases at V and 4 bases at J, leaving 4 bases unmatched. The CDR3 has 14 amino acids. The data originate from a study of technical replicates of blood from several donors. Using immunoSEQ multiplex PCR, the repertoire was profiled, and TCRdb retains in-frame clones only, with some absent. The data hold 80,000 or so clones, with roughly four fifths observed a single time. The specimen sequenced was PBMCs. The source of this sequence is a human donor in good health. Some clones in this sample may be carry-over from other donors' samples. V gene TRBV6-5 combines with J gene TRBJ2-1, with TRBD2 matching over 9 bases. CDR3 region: CASSRTSDYNEQFF. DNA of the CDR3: TGTGCCAGCAGCCGGACTAGCGATTACAATGAGCAGTTCTTC.